These 17 T cell receptor beta chains originate from one sample sequenced in a study of T cell responses to AZD1222 COVID-19 vaccine. This table comes from immunoSEQ multiplex PCR, and its TCRdb copy is limited to in-frame clones, with some not included. This sample carries roughly 96,000 clones, around 89% of them seen once, and the ten largest clones take 12%. The material was peripheral blood, obtained 28 days after the second AZD1222 dose. Every receptor here comes from an adult who received the AZD1222 COVID-19 vaccine.

The V gene is TRBV28, the J gene TRBJ1-1, with a tentative D call TRBD1 (6 bases). The CDR3 contains 14 residues. With 6 bases removed from V and 6 bases from J, the gap between germline ends came to 17 bases. Germline CDR1 and CDR2: MDHEN and SYDVKM. CDR3 protein: CASRTGGVDPEAFF. CDR3 coding DNA: TGTGCCAGCAGAACCGGGGGCGTGGACCCTGAAGCTTTCTTT.

This clone was observed once. The chain recombines TRBV9 with TRBJ2-5, with 8 positions matching TRBD2. This CDR3 contains 15 residues. CDR1 is SGDLS, CDR2 YYNGEE, per germline. V lost 3 bases to trimming and J lost 5 bases; unmatched junction nucleotides: 9. CDR3 bases: TGTGCCAGCAGCGGAGATCGGGGGGGCTTGGAGACCCAGTACTTC. Its protein is CASSGDRGGLETQYF. Using reference TRBV9 and TRBJ2-5 for the parts outside the CDR3, the full variable domain is DSGVTQTPKHLITATGQRVTLRCSPRSGDLSVYWYQQSLDQGLQFLIQYYNGEERAKGNILERFSAQQFPDLHSELNLSSLELGDSALYFCASSGDRGGLETQYFGPGTRLLVL.

The chain is built from TRBV6-1 and TRBJ2-7; weak D call: TRBD1 (6 bases). The V gene lost 3 bases and the J gene lost 5 bases, with 14 bases spanning the gap. Germline V CDR1 and CDR2: MNHNS, SASEGT. This CDR3 region has 14 residues. CDR3 loop: CASSDGKGGHEQYF. CDR3 bases: TGTGCCAGCAGTGATGGAAAAGGGGGACACGAGCAGTACTTC.

The chain employs TRBV19 and TRBJ1-5; D unresolved. V shed 0 bases and J shed 5 bases, with 8 bases lying between them. The CDR3 totals 14 residues. Germline assignment: CDR1 LNHDA and CDR2 SQIVND (reference sequence). The DNA of the CDR3 is TGTGCCAGTAGTATAGAGGTTGGGGATCAGCCCCAGCATTTT. Its protein product is CASSIEVGDQPQHF.

The J gene is TRBJ1-5, the V gene TRBV3-1 (or the pseudogene TRBV3-2); TRBD1 matches 8 bases. The CDR3 covers 14 residues. The germline CDR1 and CDR2 sequences are LGHDT and YNNKEL (reference sequence). The junction had 7 bases not matched to a gene; V was cut back by 6 bases and J by 6 bases. The CDR3 DNA follows: TGTGCCAGCAGTGGACAGGGAAAGCTTCAGCCCCAGCATTTT. Translating gives CASSGQGKLQPQHF.

The count of this clone is one. The chain uses TRBV28 and TRBJ2-5, with 7 bases aligning to TRBD2. The CDR3 loop spans 15 amino acids. J lost 2 bases, V lost 3 bases, and 6 bases had no gene match. Germline assignment: CDR1 MDHEN and CDR2 SYDVKM. The CDR3 region is CASSLTAGWQETQYF. In nucleotides, the CDR3 is TGTGCCAGCAGTTTGACAGCGGGATGGCAAGAGACCCAGTACTTC.

The V call is TRBV20-1, the J call TRBJ2-1, with D unresolved. The V gene's germline CDR1 is DFQATT and CDR2 SNEGSKA (reference sequence). The germline V and J ends were trimmed by 0 bases and 8 bases, with 5 bases remaining between them. The CDR3 has 11 amino acids. The CDR3 sequence: CSARDLDEQFF. The DNA of the CDR3 is TGCAGTGCTAGAGATCTAGATGAGCAGTTCTTC.

In its sample, this clone was seen once. The chain employs TRBV11-2 and TRBJ1-1, with a possible D match to TRBD1 (5 bases). The length of the CDR3 is 15 residues. Trimming took 3 bases from V and 4 from J, leaving 15 bases between them. Looked up from germline, CDR1 is SGHAT and CDR2 is FQNNGV. The CDR3 DNA follows: TGTGCCAGCAGCTTTAGTCAGGGTGTCGTCACTGAAGCTTTCTTT. This gives the protein CASSFSQGVVTEAFF.

The chain carries TRBV28 and TRBJ2-7; D perhaps matches TRBD1 (5 bases). Trimming removed 4 bases from V and 1 base from J, with 11 bases in between. The germline V gene has CDR1 MDHEN and CDR2 SYDVKM. The CDR3 covers 14 residues. The CDR3 protein is CASSWVGVSYEQYF. CDR3 nucleotide sequence: TGTGCCAGCAGTTGGGTAGGGGTATCCTACGAGCAGTACTTC. The full variable domain, rest sourced from reference TRBV28 and TRBJ2-7, is DVKVTQSSRYLVKRTGEKVFLECVQDMDHENMFWYRQDPGLGLRLIYFSYDVKMKEKGDIPEGYSVSREKKERFSLILESASTNQTSMYLCASSWVGVSYEQYFGPGTRLTVT.

This clone is a singleton in its sample. The chain carries TRBV5-5 and TRBJ2-3; no definite D call. This CDR3 is 15 amino acids long. V was shortened by 0 bases and J by 0 bases, with 8 bases between the two germline ends. Germline V gives CDR1 SGHKS, CDR2 YYEKEE (reference sequence). The chain's CDR3 is CASSLEPASTDTQYF. CDR3 nucleotides: TGTGCCAGCAGCTTGGAACCGGCTAGCACAGATACGCAGTATTTT.

This chain links TRBV29-1 with TRBJ1-1, with 11 bases that match TRBD1. CDR1 and CDR2 from the germline V gene are SQVTM and ANQGSEA. CDR3 size: 15 residues. J lost 1 base, V lost 6 bases, and 7 bases had no gene match. CDR3 amino acids: CSVPGQGVRNTEAFF. In nucleotides, the CDR3 is TGCAGCGTCCCGGGACAGGGGGTAAGGAACACTGAAGCTTTCTTT.

This clone was observed once. The J gene is TRBJ1-1, the V gene TRBV5-1, with unresolved D. The CDR3 is 16 amino acids. V was pared by 0 bases and J by 0 bases, with 12 bases between. Germline V gene lookup returns CDR1 SGHRS and CDR2 YFSETQ. The CDR3 nucleotides are TGCGCCAGCAGCTTGGGGCGGGTCGGGGTGAACACTGAAGCTTTCTTT. Its protein is CASSLGRVGVNTEAFF.

J is TRBJ2-1 and V is TRBV7-3; 12 bases align to TRBD2. The J segment lost 8 bases and the V segment lost 4 bases, leaving 6 bases of the junction unmatched. Germline lookup yields CDR1 SGHTA and CDR2 FQGTGA. The CDR3 has 15 amino acids. CDR3 DNA: TGTGCCAGCAGCTCAGGACTAGCGGGGCGGGATGAGCAGTTCTTC. Translation gives CASSSGLAGRDEQFF.

This chain links TRBV9 with TRBJ1-2, with TRBD1 identical over 7 bases. The CDR3 is made up of 13 amino acids. Losses at the gene ends were 4 bases for V and 4 bases for J; bases not matched to a gene: 4. Germline values: CDR1 SGDLS, CDR2 YYNGEE. In DNA form, the CDR3 reads TGTGCCAGCAGCCAAACAGGGGTCTATGGCTACACCTTC. It is translated as CASSQTGVYGYTF.

In this sample, this clone turned up once. The J gene is TRBJ2-1, the V gene TRBV6-2 or TRBV6-3, with 8 bases matching TRBD1. V lost 2 bases and J lost 7; bases outside the gene matches: 10. Germline loops: CDR1 MNHEY, CDR2 SVGEGT. This CDR3 is 16 amino acids long. In DNA, the CDR3 is TGTGCCAGCAGTTACGACCAGGGGGCGCCCAGAAATGAGCAGTTCTTC. Amino acid sequence: CASSYDQGAPRNEQFF.

The V call is TRBV27, the J call TRBJ1-1; 9 bases are shared with TRBD1. Unmatched junction bases numbered 6, after V lost 6 bases and J lost 1 base. Germline CDR1 and CDR2: MNHEY and SMNVEV (reference sequence). The CDR3 extends over 15 amino acids. The DNA for the CDR3 is TGTGCCAGCAGCTTTACAGGGGGCAGGAACACTGAAGCTTTCTTT. Amino acid sequence: CASSFTGGRNTEAFF.

The chain combines TRBV6-5 with TRBJ1-1, with D maybe TRBD1 (6 bases). The V end was cut by 4 bases, the J end by 9 bases, with 12 bases between. Germline CDR1 is MNHEY and CDR2 is SVGAGI. There are 12 residues in the CDR3. The CDR3 nucleotides are TGTGCCAGCAGTTCCCTAACAGGGAAAGCTTTCTTT. Its protein product is CASSSLTGKAFF.